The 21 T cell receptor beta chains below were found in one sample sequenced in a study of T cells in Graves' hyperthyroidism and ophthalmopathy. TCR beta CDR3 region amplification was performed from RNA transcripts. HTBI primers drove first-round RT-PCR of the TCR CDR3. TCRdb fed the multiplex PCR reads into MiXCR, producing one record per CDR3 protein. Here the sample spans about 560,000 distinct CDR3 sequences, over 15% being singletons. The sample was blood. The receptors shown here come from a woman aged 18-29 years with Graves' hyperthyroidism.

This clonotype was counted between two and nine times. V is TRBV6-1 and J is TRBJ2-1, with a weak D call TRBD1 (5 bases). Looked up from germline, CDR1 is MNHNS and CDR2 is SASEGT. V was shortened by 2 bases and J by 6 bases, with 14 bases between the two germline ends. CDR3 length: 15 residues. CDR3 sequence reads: CASSERQGGPNEQFF. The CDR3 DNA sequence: TGTGCCAGCAGTGAAAGGCAGGGTGGCCCCAATGAGCAGTTCTTC.

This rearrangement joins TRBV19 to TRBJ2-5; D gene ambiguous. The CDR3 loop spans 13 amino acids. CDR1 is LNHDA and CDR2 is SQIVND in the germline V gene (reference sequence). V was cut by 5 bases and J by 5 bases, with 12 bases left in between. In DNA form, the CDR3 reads TGTGCCAGTAGTGGAACGGCCGGGGAGACCCAGTACTTC. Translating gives CASSGTAGETQYF.

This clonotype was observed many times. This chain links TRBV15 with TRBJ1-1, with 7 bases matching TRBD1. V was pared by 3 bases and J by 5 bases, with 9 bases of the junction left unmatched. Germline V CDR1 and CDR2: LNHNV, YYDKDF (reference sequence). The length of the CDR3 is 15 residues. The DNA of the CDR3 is TGTGCCACCAGCAGTTCTCGACAGGGAGGAACTGAAGCTTTCTTT. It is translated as CATSSSRQGGTEAFF.

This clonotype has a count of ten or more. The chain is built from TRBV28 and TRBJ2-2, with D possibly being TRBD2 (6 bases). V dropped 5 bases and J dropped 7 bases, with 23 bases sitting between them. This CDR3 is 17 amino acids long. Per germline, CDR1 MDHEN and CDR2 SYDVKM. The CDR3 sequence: CASSANRGFAGIGELFF. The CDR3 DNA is TGTGCCAGCAGTGCAAACAGAGGATTCGCGGGAATCGGGGAGCTGTTTTTT.

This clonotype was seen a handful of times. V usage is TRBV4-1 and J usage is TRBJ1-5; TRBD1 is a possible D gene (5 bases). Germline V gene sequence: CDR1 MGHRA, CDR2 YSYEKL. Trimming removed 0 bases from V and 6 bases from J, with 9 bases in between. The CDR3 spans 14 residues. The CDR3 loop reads CASSQDRGAQPQHF. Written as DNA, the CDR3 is TGCGCCAGCAGCCAAGATAGAGGGGCTCAGCCCCAGCATTTT.

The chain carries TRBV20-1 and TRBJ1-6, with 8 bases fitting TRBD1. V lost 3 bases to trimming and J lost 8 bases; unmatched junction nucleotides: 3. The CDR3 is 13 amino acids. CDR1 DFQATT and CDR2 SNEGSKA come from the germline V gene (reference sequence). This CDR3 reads CSARQGAYSPLHF. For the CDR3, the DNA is TGCAGTGCTAGGCAGGGGGCCTATTCACCCCTCCACTTT.

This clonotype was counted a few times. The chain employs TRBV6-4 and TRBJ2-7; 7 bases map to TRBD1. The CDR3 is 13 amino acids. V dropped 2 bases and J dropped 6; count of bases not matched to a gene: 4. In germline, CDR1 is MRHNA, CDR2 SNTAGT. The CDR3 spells CASSDETGSEQYF. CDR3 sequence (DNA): TGTGCCAGCAGTGACGAGACAGGGAGCGAGCAGTACTTC.

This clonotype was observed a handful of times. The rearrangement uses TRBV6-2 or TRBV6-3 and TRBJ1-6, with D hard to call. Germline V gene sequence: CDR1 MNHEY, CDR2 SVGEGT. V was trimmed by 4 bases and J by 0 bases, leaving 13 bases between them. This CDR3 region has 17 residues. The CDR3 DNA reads TGTGCCAGCAGTTCCTCAGACCTGAGCTCCTATAATTCACCCCTCCACTTT. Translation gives CASSSSDLSSYNSPLHF.

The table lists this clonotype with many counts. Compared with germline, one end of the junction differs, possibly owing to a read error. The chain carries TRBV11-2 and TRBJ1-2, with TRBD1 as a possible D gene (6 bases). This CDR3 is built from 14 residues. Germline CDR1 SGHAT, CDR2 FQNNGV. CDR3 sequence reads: CASSLEQGPYGYTF. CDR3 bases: TGTGCCAGCAGCCTAGAGCAGGGGCCCTATGGCTACACCTTC. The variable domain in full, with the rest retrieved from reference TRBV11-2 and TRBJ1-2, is EAGVAQSPRYKIIEKRQSVAFWCNPISGHATLYWYQQILGQGPKLLIQFQNNGVVDDSQLPKDRFSAERLKGVDSTLKIQPAKLEDSAVYLCASSLEQGPYGYTFGSGTRLTVV.

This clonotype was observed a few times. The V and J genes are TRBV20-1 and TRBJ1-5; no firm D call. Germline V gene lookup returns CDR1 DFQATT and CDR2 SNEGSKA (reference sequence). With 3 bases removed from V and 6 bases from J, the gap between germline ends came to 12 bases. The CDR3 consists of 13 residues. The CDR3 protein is CSASSGYGQPQHF. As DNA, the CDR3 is TGCAGTGCTAGCTCGGGGTACGGTCAGCCCCAGCATTTT.

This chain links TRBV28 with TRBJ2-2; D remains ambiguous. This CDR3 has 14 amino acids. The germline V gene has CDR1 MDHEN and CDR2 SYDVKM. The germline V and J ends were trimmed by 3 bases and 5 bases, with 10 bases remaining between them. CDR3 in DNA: TGTGCCAGCAGTTTCTTAGAACCTACCGGGGAGCTGTTTTTT. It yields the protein CASSFLEPTGELFF.

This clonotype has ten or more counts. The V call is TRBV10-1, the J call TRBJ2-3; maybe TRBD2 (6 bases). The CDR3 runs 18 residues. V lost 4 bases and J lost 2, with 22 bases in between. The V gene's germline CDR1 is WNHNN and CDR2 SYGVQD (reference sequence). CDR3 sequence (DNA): TGCGCCAGCAGTGCTGGACTAAAGAAGCCAATCCCCACAGATACGCAGTATTTT. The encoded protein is CASSAGLKKPIPTDTQYF.

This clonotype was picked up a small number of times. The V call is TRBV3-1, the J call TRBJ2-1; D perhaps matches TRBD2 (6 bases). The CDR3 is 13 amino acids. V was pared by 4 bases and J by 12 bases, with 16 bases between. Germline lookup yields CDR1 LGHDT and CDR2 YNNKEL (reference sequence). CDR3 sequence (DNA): TGTGCCAGCAGCCCCCCCGGGAGTCTAGGGCAGTTCTTC. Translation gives CASSPPGSLGQFF.

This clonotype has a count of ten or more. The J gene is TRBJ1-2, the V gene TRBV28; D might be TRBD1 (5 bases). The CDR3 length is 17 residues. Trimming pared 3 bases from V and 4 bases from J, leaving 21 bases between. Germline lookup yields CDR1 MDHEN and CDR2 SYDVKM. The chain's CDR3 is CASSFPTGGARGYGYTF. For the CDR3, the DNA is TGTGCCAGCAGTTTCCCCACCGGGGGAGCTAGGGGCTATGGCTACACCTTC.

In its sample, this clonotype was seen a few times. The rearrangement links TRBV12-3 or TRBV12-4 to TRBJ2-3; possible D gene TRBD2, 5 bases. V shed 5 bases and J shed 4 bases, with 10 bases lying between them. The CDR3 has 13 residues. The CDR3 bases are TGTGCCAGCAGTGCCGGGAACGCAGATACGCAGTATTTT. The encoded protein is CASSAGNADTQYF.

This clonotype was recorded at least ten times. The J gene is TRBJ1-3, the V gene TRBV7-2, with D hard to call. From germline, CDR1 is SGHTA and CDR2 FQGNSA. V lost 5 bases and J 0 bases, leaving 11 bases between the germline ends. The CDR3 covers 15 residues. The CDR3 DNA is TGTGCCAGCAGCCCCCGGACGCTCTCTGGAAACACCATATATTTT. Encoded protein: CASSPRTLSGNTIYF.

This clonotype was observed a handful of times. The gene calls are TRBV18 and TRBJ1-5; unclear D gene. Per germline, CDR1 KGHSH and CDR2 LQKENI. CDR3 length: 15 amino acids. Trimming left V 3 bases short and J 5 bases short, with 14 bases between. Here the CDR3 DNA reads TGTGCCAGCTCACCGGAGATACAGCAGCATCAGCCCCAGCATTTT. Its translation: CASSPEIQQHQPQHF.

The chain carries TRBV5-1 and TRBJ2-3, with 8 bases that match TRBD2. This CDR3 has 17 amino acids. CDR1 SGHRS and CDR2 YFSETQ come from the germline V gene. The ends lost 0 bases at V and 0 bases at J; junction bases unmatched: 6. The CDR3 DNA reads TGCGCCAGCAGCTTGGAACAGGCTAGCGGGAGCACAGATACGCAGTATTTT. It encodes CASSLEQASGSTDTQYF.

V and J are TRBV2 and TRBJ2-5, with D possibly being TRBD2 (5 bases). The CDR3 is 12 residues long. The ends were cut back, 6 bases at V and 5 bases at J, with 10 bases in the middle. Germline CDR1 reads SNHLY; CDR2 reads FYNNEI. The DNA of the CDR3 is TGTGCCAGCAGGAGGGATGCGGAGACCCAGTACTTC. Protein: CASRRDAETQYF.

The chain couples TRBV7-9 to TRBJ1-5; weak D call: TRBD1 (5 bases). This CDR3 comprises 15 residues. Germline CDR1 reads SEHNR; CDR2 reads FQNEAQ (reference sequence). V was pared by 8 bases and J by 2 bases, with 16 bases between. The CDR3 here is CASDGDGDGNQPQHF. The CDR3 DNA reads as TGTGCCAGCGATGGGGACGGGGACGGCAATCAGCCCCAGCATTTT.

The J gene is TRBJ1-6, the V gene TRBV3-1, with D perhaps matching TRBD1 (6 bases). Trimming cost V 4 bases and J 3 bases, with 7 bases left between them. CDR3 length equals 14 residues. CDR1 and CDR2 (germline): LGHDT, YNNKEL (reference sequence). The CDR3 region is CASSRDNYNSPLHF. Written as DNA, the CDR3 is TGTGCCAGCAGCCGGGACAACTATAATTCACCCCTCCACTTT. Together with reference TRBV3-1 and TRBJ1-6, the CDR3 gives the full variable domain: DTAVSQTPKYLVTQMGNDKSIKCEQNLGHDTMYWYKQDSKKFLKIMFSYNNKELIINETVPNRFSPKSPDKAHLNLHINSLELGDSAVYFCASSRDNYNSPLHFGNGTRLTVT.